This entry describes one TCR beta chain. Its antigen is unidentified. The V gene's germline CDR1 is SEHNR and CDR2 FQNEAQ (reference sequence). The CDR3 spans 16 residues. This specimen belongs to a study of blood T cells in healthy people across ages. General observations from the study: Across samples, TCR beta diversity tracked strongly with naive T cell percentage.

With a J-beta primer mix and a sample-barcoded 5' primer, a second PCR ran about 7 to 11 cycles. TCRdb re-analysed the 5' RACE reads in MiXCR, keeping a single row per CDR3 protein. The profile covers roughly 1,300,000 distinct CDR3 sequences, with approximately 59% appearing a single time and roughly 7% taken by the ten largest. The sequence was collected from a young man in good health. Specimen: blood. The J gene is TRBJ2-4, the V gene TRBV7-9; 8 bases align to TRBD2. The end of the DNA is better explained by TRBJ2-5, so the J call may be wrong. The CDR3 spells CASSLGQAGVSETQYF. CDR3 bases: TGTGCCAGCAGCTTAGGGCAAGCGGGAGTTTCAGAGACCCAGTACTTC.